The present TCR beta chain was sequenced within a study of response to subunit inactivated influenza vaccine. Study-wide points: Only a handful of new T cells, the authors suggested, are recruited with each seasonal influenza vaccination.

MiXCR, run by TCRdb on the RT-PCR reads, gives a single entry per CDR3 protein. Seen here are around 710,000 distinct CDR3 sequences, about 14% observed once, and the top ten hold 6% to 7%. Worth noting for this clonotype: The antigen remains unidentified.

Looked up from germline, CDR1 is SGHKS and CDR2 is YYEKEE (reference sequence). This CDR3 contains 15 residues. V shed 4 bases and J shed 3 bases, with 17 bases lying between them. The source of this sequence is a man aged 50-60 years who received an inactivated influenza vaccine. V usage is TRBV5-5 and J usage is TRBJ2-7; D is ambiguous. The sequenced sample was PBMCs from blood, obtained 14 to 15 days before vaccination. The CDR3 region has the DNA TGTGCCAGCAGCCCCACTGGCCCGACAAGCTACGAGCAGTACTTC. Amino acids: CASSPTGPTSYEQYF.